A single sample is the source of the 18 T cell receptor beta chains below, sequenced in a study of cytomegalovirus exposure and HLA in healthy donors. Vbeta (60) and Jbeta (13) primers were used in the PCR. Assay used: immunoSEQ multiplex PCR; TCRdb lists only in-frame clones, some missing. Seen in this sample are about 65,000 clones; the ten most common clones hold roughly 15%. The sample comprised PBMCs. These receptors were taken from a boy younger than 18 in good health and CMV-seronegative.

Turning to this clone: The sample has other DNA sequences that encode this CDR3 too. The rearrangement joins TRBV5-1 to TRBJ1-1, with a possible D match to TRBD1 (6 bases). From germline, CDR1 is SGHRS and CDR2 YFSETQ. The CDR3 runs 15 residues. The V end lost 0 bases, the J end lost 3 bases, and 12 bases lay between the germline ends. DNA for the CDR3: TGCGCCAGCAGCTTGGCCCCAGGGGTCGACACTGAAGCTTTCTTT. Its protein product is CASSLAPGVDTEAFF. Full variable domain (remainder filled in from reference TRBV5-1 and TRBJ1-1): KAGVTQTPRYLIKTRGQQVTLSCSPISGHRSVSWYQQTPGQGLQFLFEYFSETQRNKGNFPGRFSGRQFSNSRSEMNVSTLELGDSALYLCASSLAPGVDTEAFFGQGTRLTVV.

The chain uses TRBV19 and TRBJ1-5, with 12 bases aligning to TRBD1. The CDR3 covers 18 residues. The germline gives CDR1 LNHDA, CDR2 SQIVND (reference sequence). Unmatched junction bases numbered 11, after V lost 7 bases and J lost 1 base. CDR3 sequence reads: CASNSPGQGAGSNQPQHF. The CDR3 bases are TGTGCCAGTAATAGCCCGGGACAGGGGGCGGGGAGCAATCAGCCCCAGCATTTT.

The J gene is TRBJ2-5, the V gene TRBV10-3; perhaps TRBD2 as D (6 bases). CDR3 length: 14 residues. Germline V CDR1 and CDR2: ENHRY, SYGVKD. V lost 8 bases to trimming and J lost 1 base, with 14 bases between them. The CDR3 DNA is TGTGCCATCGCCGGGGGAGCGAGCCAAGAGACCCAGTACTTC. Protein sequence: CAIAGGASQETQYF.

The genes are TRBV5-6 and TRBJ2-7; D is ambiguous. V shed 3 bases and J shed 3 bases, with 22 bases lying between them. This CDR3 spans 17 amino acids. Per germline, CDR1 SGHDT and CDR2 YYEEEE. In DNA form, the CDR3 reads TGTGCCAGCAGCTATCTTAACCCAGGTGACACCCACTACGAGCAGTACTTC. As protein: CASSYLNPGDTHYEQYF. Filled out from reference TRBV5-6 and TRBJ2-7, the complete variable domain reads DAGVTQSPTHLIKTRGQQVTLRCSPKSGHDTVSWYQQALGQGPQFIFQYYEEEERQRGNFPDRFSGHQFPNYSSELNVNALLLGDSALYLCASSYLNPGDTHYEQYFGPGTRLTVT.

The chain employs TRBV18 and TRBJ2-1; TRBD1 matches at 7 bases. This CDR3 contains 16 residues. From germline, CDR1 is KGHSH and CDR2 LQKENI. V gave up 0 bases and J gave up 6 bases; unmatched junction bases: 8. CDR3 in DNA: TGTGCCAGCTCACCACCGATAGGGGGCAATTTCAATGAGCAGTTCTTC. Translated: CASSPPIGGNFNEQFF.

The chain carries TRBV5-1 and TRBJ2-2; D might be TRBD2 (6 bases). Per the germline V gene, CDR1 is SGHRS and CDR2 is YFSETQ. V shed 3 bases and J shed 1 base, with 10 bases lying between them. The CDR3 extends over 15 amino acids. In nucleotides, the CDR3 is TGCGCCAGCAGCTCTAGCGCGCTGAACACCGGGGAGCTGTTTTTT. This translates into CASSSSALNTGELFF.

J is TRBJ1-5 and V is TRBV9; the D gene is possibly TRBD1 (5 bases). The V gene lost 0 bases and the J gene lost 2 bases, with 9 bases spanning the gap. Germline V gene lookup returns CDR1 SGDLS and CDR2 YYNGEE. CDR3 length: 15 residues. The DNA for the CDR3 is TGTGCCAGCAGCGTAGATACAGGCGGCAATCAGCCCCAGCATTTT. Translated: CASSVDTGGNQPQHF. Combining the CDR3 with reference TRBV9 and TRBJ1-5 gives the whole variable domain DSGVTQTPKHLITATGQRVTLRCSPRSGDLSVYWYQQSLDQGLQFLIQYYNGEERAKGNILERFSAQQFPDLHSELNLSSLELGDSALYFCASSVDTGGNQPQHFGDGTRLSIL.

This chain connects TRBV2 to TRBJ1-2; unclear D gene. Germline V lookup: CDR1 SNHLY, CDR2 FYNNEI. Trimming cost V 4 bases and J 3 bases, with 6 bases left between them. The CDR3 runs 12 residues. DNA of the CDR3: TGTGCCAGCAGTGGGCGGGACTATGGCTACACCTTC. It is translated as CASSGRDYGYTF.

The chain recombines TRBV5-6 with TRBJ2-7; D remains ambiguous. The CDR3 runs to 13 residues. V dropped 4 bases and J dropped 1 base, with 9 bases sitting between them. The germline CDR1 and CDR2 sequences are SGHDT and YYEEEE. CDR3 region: CASSQTASYEQYF. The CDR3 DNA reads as TGTGCCAGCAGCCAAACAGCTTCCTACGAGCAGTACTTC.

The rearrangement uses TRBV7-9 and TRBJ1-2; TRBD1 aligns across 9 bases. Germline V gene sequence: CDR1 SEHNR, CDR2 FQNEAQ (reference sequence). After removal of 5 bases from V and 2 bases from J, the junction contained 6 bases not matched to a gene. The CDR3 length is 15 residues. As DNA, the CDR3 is TGTGCCAGCAGCCCGTTCGGACAGGGGAACTATGGCTACACCTTC. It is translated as CASSPFGQGNYGYTF. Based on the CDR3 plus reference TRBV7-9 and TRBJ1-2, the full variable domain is DTGVSQNPRHKITKRGQNVTFRCDPISEHNRLYWYRQTLGQGPEFLTYFQNEAQLEKSRLLSDRFSAERPKGSFSTLEIQRTEQGDSAMYLCASSPFGQGNYGYTFGSGTRLTVV.

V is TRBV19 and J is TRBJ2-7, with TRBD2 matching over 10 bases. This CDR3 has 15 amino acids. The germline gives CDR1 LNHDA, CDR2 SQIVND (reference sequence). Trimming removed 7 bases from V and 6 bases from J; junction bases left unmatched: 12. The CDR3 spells CASTPTSGSPREQYF. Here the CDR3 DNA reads TGTGCCAGTACCCCGACTAGCGGGTCCCCGCGCGAGCAGTACTTC.

The CDR3 region has the DNA TGTGCCAGCAGCTTAGGTCCCACCTGGGGCTCCGAGCAGTACTTC. As protein: CASSLGPTWGSEQYF. The rearrangement uses TRBV11-2 and TRBJ2-7; D may be TRBD1 (5 bases). Trimming pared 1 base from V and 6 bases from J, leaving 16 bases between. CDR3 length: 15 residues. In germline, CDR1 is SGHAT, CDR2 FQNNGV.

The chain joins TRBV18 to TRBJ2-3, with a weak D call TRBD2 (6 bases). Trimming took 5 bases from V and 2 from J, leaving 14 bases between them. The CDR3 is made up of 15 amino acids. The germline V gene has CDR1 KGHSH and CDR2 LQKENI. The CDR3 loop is CASSGTEGSTDTQYF. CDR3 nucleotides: TGTGCCAGCTCAGGGACGGAGGGGTCCACAGATACGCAGTATTTT.

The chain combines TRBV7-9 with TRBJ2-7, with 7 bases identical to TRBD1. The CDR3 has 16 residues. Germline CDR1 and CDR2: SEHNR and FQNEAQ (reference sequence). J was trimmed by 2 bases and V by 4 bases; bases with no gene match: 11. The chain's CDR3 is CASSSASTGIAYEQYF. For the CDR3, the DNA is TGTGCCAGCAGCTCCGCCTCGACAGGGATTGCCTACGAGCAGTACTTC.

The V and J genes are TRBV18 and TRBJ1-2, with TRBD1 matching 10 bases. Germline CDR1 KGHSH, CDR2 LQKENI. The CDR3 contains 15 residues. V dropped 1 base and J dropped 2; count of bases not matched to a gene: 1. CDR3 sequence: CASSPQGQGNYGYTF. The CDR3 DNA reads TGTGCCAGCTCACCACAGGGACAGGGGAACTATGGCTACACCTTC.

The CDR3 DNA reads TGTGCCAGCAGATACAGGGTTGGTAATCAGCCCCAGCATTTT. Its translation is CASRYRVGNQPQHF. This chain joins TRBV6-1 and TRBJ1-5, with D maybe TRBD1 (6 bases). The CDR3 contains 14 residues. Trimming left V 6 bases short and J 4 bases short, with 13 bases between. Germline-derived CDR1 and CDR2 are MNHNS and SASEGT.

CDR3 loop: CASSLNRVSEAFF. The CDR3 DNA sequence: TGTGCCAGCAGCTTAAACAGGGTGAGTGAAGCTTTCTTT. The rearrangement links TRBV11-2 to TRBJ1-1; weak D call: TRBD1 (6 bases). Looked up from germline, CDR1 is SGHAT and CDR2 is FQNNGV. This CDR3 has 13 residues. V lost 2 bases, J lost 7 bases, and 11 bases lay in between.

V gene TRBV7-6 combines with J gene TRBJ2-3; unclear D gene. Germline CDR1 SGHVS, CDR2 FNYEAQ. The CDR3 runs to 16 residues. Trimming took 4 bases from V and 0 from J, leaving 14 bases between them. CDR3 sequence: CASSSLTTGSTDTQYF. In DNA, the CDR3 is TGTGCCAGCAGCTCCCTTACTACCGGGAGCACAGATACGCAGTATTTT.